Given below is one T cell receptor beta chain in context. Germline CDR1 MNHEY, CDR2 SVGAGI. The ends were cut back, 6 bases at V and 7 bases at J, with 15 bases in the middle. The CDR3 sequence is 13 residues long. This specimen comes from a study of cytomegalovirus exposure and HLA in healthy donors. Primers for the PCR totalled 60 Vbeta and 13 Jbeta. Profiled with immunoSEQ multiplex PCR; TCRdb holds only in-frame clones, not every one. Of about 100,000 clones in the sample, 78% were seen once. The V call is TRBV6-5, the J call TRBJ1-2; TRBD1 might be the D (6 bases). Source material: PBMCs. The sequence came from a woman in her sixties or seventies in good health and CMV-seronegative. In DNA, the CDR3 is TGTGCCAGCAGCCAGGGGTTTGGGGTTGGCTACACCTTC. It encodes CASSQGFGVGYTF.